A single sample gave rise to the 30 T cell receptor beta chains below, sequenced in a study of T cell responses to AZD1222 COVID-19 vaccine. The table came from immunoSEQ multiplex PCR; TCRdb's copy has only in-frame clones and leaves some out. This table holds 100,000 to 150,000 clones, 90% found once. The sequencing here drew on peripheral blood, taken on day 0 of AZD1222 vaccination. The source is an adult in good health.

The chain carries TRBV5-8 and TRBJ2-1; unclear D gene. CDR1 SGHTS and CDR2 YDEGEE come from the germline V gene. CDR3 length equals 12 residues. Trimming took 0 bases from V and 9 from J, leaving 7 bases between them. CDR3 residues: CASSLGTGEQFF. The DNA for the CDR3 is TGTGCCAGCAGCTTGGGTACGGGTGAGCAGTTCTTC.

The chain carries TRBV24-1 and TRBJ1-2; D unresolved. The germline gives CDR1 KGHDR, CDR2 SFDVKD. V lost 2 bases to trimming and J lost 2 bases, with 11 bases between them. The CDR3 consists of 15 residues. The chain's CDR3 is CATSDSRISNYGYTF. The CDR3 nucleotides are TGTGCCACCAGTGATTCCCGCATTTCCAACTATGGCTACACCTTC.

This sequence joins TRBV3-1 (or the pseudogene TRBV3-2) and TRBJ1-2, with a possible D match to TRBD1 (5 bases). The V gene lost 4 bases and the J gene lost 2 bases, with 17 bases spanning the gap. There are 16 residues in the CDR3. Germline V lookup: CDR1 LGHDT, CDR2 YNNKEL (reference sequence). CDR3 residues: CASSPDSPLRNYGYTF. In nucleotides, the CDR3 is TGTGCCAGCAGCCCCGACAGCCCCTTAAGGAACTATGGCTACACCTTC.

Here the CDR3 DNA reads TGCGCCAGCAGCGGGACCGGACAGGGCTACAATGAGCAGTTCTTC. It codes for CASSGTGQGYNEQFF. The chain has TRBV5-1 and TRBJ2-1; 8 positions agree with TRBD1. Germline CDR1 and CDR2: SGHRS and YFSETQ. The CDR3 has 15 amino acids. V shed 4 bases, J shed 3 bases, and the junction held 6 bases outside the gene matches. The variable domain in full, completed from reference TRBV5-1 and TRBJ2-1, reads KAGVTQTPRYLIKTRGQQVTLSCSPISGHRSVSWYQQTPGQGLQFLFEYFSETQRNKGNFPGRFSGRQFSNSRSEMNVSTLELGDSALYLCASSGTGQGYNEQFFGPGTRLTVL.

This clone was seen a single time. Written as DNA, the CDR3 is TGTGCCAGCAGTGAATCGGAACAGGGCTATGGCTACACCTTC. Protein: CASSESEQGYGYTF. The chain combines TRBV2 with TRBJ1-2, with D possibly being TRBD1 (6 bases). The germline CDR1 and CDR2 sequences are SNHLY and FYNNEI. The CDR3 is 14 amino acids. V was pared by 2 bases and J by 4 bases, with 11 bases between.

The genes are TRBV6-5 and TRBJ2-1; 9 bases agree with TRBD1. The germline gives CDR1 MNHEY, CDR2 SVGAGI. V shed 6 bases, J shed 6 bases, and the junction held 6 bases outside the gene matches. The CDR3 totals 14 residues. CDR3 nucleotide sequence: TGTGCCAGCAGGGGACAGGGTCCACTCAATGAGCAGTTCTTC. This encodes CASRGQGPLNEQFF.

V is TRBV6-5 and J is TRBJ1-5, with D tentatively TRBD1 (6 bases). Germline CDR1 is MNHEY and CDR2 is SVGAGI. V shed 5 bases and J shed 0 bases, with 11 bases lying between them. The CDR3 contains 15 residues. In DNA, the CDR3 is TGTGCCAGCAGTCCGGGACACCATAGCAATCAGCCCCAGCATTTT. Translation: CASSPGHHSNQPQHF.

The V call is TRBV5-4, the J call TRBJ2-7; no reliable D call. The V gene's germline CDR1 is SGHNT and CDR2 YYREEE (reference sequence). This CDR3 spans 12 amino acids. Between the trimmed V and J ends, which lost 4 bases and 4 bases, there was a span of 9 bases. DNA of the CDR3: TGTGCCAGCAGCCCCTATGGGTACGAGCAGTACTTC. It is translated as CASSPYGYEQYF.

CDR3 residues: CASSWGGAKNIQYF. The CDR3 nucleotides are TGTGCCAGCAGTTGGGGGGGCGCCAAAAACATTCAGTACTTC. V gene TRBV28 combines with J gene TRBJ2-4, with TRBD2 as a possible D gene (7 bases). The CDR3 is 14 amino acids. The germline gives CDR1 MDHEN, CDR2 SYDVKM. V was shortened by 4 bases and J by 1 base, with 8 bases between the two germline ends.

This clone was observed a single time. The J gene is TRBJ2-7, the V gene TRBV28; possible D gene TRBD1, 6 bases. Looked up from germline, CDR1 is MDHEN and CDR2 is SYDVKM. The CDR3 covers 15 residues. V was cut by 6 bases and J by 2 bases, with 17 bases left in between. The CDR3 sequence is CASRFIRDKPYEQYF. In DNA, the CDR3 is TGTGCCAGCAGATTTATCCGGGACAAGCCCTACGAGCAGTACTTC.

This chain uses TRBV6-6 with TRBJ1-2, with TRBD1 identical over 7 bases. Trimming cost V 5 bases and J 4 bases; bases outside gene matches: 16. Germline CDR1 and CDR2: MNHNY and SVGAGI (reference sequence). The CDR3 length is 17 residues. CDR3 loop: CASSRTPPDRVRYGYTF. The CDR3 nucleotides read TGTGCCAGCAGTCGTACCCCCCCCGACAGGGTTCGCTATGGCTACACCTTC.

The rearrangement joins TRBV7-3 to TRBJ1-1; a weak D match, TRBD1 (5 bases). CDR1 and CDR2 from the germline V gene are SGHTA and FQGTGA. V lost 1 base and J lost 0, with 12 bases in between. There are 16 residues in the CDR3. The CDR3 DNA follows: TGTGCCAGCAGCTTAAGGGGCGGTCGGGTGAACACTGAAGCTTTCTTT. Translated: CASSLRGGRVNTEAFF.

The chain combines TRBV4-2 with TRBJ1-1, with D perhaps TRBD1 (5 bases). The V gene lost 1 base and the J gene lost 1 base, with 16 bases spanning the gap. The germline V gene has CDR1 LGHNA and CDR2 YNFKEQ. This CDR3 spans 17 amino acids. CDR3 DNA sequence: TGTGCCAGCAGCCAAGTGGGGAGGGGAATAGGGAACACTGAAGCTTTCTTT. The encoded protein is CASSQVGRGIGNTEAFF.

The rearrangement uses TRBV28 and TRBJ1-2; TRBD1 is a possible D gene (5 bases). From germline, CDR1 is MDHEN and CDR2 SYDVKM. There are 14 residues in the CDR3. V lost 8 bases to trimming and J lost 3 bases, with 16 bases between them. The CDR3 nucleotides are TGTGCCAGCGGACCTTTGGGGGAACACTATGGCTACACCTTC. It specifies CASGPLGEHYGYTF.

The chain links TRBV11-3 to TRBJ2-3, with unresolved D. This CDR3 comprises 14 residues. Germline V gives CDR1 SGHNT, CDR2 YENEEA. The V end was cut by 1 base, the J end by 1 base, with 6 bases between. This CDR3 reads CASSLARGTDTQYF. The CDR3 region has the DNA TGTGCCAGCAGCTTAGCCCGGGGCACAGATACGCAGTATTTT.

V is TRBV30 and J is TRBJ2-1; D is uncertain. In germline, CDR1 is GTSNPN, CDR2 SVGIG (reference sequence). The CDR3 totals 11 residues. Trimming took 2 bases from V and 9 from J, leaving 8 bases between them. The DNA of the CDR3 is TGTGCCTGGAGTTCCAGCAGTGAGCAGTTCTTC. Translating it yields CAWSSSSEQFF.

This chain uses TRBV15 with TRBJ1-4; tentatively, D is TRBD1 (5 bases). CDR1 LNHNV and CDR2 YYDKDF come from the germline V gene (reference sequence). This CDR3 spans 16 amino acids. Trimming left V 1 base short and J 7 bases short, with 16 bases between. CDR3 coding DNA: TGTGCCACCAGCAGAGCCCCAGGGCCCAGTGGTGAAAAACTGTTTTTT. Translating gives CATSRAPGPSGEKLFF.

The chain has TRBV2 and TRBJ2-7; TRBD1 matches 9 bases. Per germline, CDR1 SNHLY and CDR2 FYNNEI. The CDR3 extends over 13 amino acids. With V trimmed by 8 bases and J by 4 bases, 6 bases remained unmatched. CDR3 in DNA: TGTGCCAGCCACCGGGACAGGGAATACGAGCAGTACTTC. This codes for CASHRDREYEQYF.

The chain recombines TRBV6-5 with TRBJ1-2, with 9 bases lining up with TRBD1. The CDR3 extends over 14 amino acids. The trim removed 2 bases at V and 4 bases at J, leaving 2 bases unmatched. The germline V gene has CDR1 MNHEY and CDR2 SVGAGI. CDR3 in amino acids: CASSYRDRAYGYTF. CDR3 sequence (DNA): TGTGCCAGCAGTTACCGGGACAGGGCCTATGGCTACACCTTC.

The chain links TRBV7-9 to TRBJ2-3; no clear D gene. This CDR3 is built from 15 residues. Trimming cost V 3 bases and J 3 bases, with 13 bases left between them. The germline CDR1 and CDR2 sequences are SEHNR and FQNEAQ (reference sequence). The CDR3 reads CASSLRVGGTDTQYF. The CDR3 DNA reads TGTGCCAGCAGCTTGAGAGTGGGTGGGACAGATACGCAGTATTTT.

The rearrangement links TRBV5-6 to TRBJ1-5, with TRBD1 as a possible D gene (6 bases). The germline CDR1 and CDR2 sequences are SGHDT and YYEEEE. V was clipped by 3 bases and J by 5 bases, with 12 bases between them. The CDR3 totals 14 residues. This CDR3 reads CASSSQGLDQPQHF. Written as DNA, the CDR3 is TGTGCCAGCAGCTCTCAGGGGCTCGATCAGCCCCAGCATTTT.

The chain joins TRBV5-1 to TRBJ1-1; tentative D call: TRBD1 (5 bases). Trimming cost V 0 bases and J 0 bases, with 12 bases left between them. This CDR3 region has 16 residues. Germline CDR1 reads SGHRS; CDR2 reads YFSETQ. CDR3 residues: CASSLGGRAMNTEAFF. The CDR3 DNA reads TGCGCCAGCAGCTTGGGGGGCAGGGCCATGAACACTGAAGCTTTCTTT.

The chain is built from TRBV9 and TRBJ2-2; 12 bases are a match to TRBD1. After removal of 6 bases from V and 0 bases from J, the junction contained 9 bases not matched to a gene. CDR3 size: 18 residues. CDR1 is SGDLS and CDR2 is YYNGEE in the germline V gene. As DNA, the CDR3 is TGTGCCAGCACAAGGGGACAGGGGGCTCACGCGAACACCGGGGAGCTGTTTTTT. Amino acid sequence: CASTRGQGAHANTGELFF.

This rearrangement joins TRBV6-5 to TRBJ1-3, with D possibly being TRBD1 (6 bases). This CDR3 comprises 15 residues. The germline V gene has CDR1 MNHEY and CDR2 SVGAGI. Trimming left V 6 bases short and J 0 bases short, with 12 bases between. The CDR3 nucleotides read TGTGCCAGCAGACCTACAGGGTACTCTGGAAACACCATATATTTT. Its translation is CASRPTGYSGNTIYF.

This chain joins TRBV7-6 and TRBJ2-7, with TRBD1 identical over 8 bases. The V and J ends lost 4 bases and 3 bases, in that order; junction bases with no gene match: 14. The CDR3 spans 17 residues. The germline V gene encodes CDR1 SGHVS and CDR2 FNYEAQ. The CDR3 sequence is CASSSMGGTGGFYEQYF. CDR3 bases: TGTGCCAGCAGCTCTATGGGCGGGACAGGTGGGTTCTACGAGCAGTACTTC.

V gene TRBV28 combines with J gene TRBJ1-3; maybe TRBD1 (6 bases). The V gene lost 9 bases and the J gene lost 4 bases, with 19 bases spanning the gap. This CDR3 contains 15 residues. The germline gives CDR1 MDHEN, CDR2 SYDVKM. The CDR3 nucleotides are TGTGCCAGTTCGGATCAGGGGAGAGCGGGAAACACCATATATTTT. This translates into CASSDQGRAGNTIYF.

The chain links TRBV2 to TRBJ1-6, with D perhaps matching TRBD1 (6 bases). Germline V gene data show CDR1 as SNHLY and CDR2 as FYNNEI. The CDR3 extends over 16 amino acids. V was trimmed by 6 bases and J by 8 bases, leaving 20 bases between them. The CDR3 is CASSGRTVIGDSPLHF. CDR3 sequence (DNA): TGTGCCAGCAGCGGGAGGACAGTAATCGGAGATTCACCCCTCCACTTT.

This clone was recorded only once. The genes are TRBV5-1 and TRBJ1-1, with 10 bases matching TRBD1. The V segment lost 0 bases and the J segment 4 bases; nucleotides outside the gene matches: 9. Germline V gene data show CDR1 as SGHRS and CDR2 as YFSETQ. This CDR3 contains 17 residues. The CDR3 protein is CASSLGSSGTGATEAFF. As DNA, the CDR3 is TGCGCCAGCAGCTTGGGAAGCTCTGGGACAGGGGCCACTGAAGCTTTCTTT.

This clone was seen at least ten times. The same CDR3 is also encoded by other DNA sequences in this sample. The chain is built from TRBV6-4 and TRBJ2-3, with 11 bases matching TRBD2. CDR1 is MRHNA and CDR2 is SNTAGT in the germline V gene. V gave up 3 bases and J gave up 1 base; unmatched junction bases: 0. The CDR3 is made up of 15 amino acids. CDR3 sequence: CASSETSGGTDTQYF. The CDR3 DNA follows: TGTGCCAGCAGTGAGACTAGCGGGGGCACAGATACGCAGTATTTT.

CDR3 sequence: CASSLAGSGNTIYF. CDR3 DNA sequence: TGTGCCAGCAGCTTAGCTGGTTCTGGAAACACCATATATTTT. The rearrangement joins TRBV7-8 to TRBJ1-3; D is unclear. The V end was cut by 0 bases, the J end by 1 base, with 4 bases between. Germline lookup yields CDR1 SGHVS and CDR2 FQNEAQ. The CDR3 totals 14 residues. Full variable domain (rest looked up from reference TRBV7-8 and TRBJ1-3): GAGVSQSPRYKVAKRGQDVALRCDPISGHVSLFWYQQALGQGPEFLTYFQNEAQLDKSGLPSDRFFAERPEGSVSTLKIQRTQQEDSAVYLCASSLAGSGNTIYFGEGSWLTVV.